This TCR beta chain stems from a study of response to subunit inactivated influenza vaccine. Study-wide findings and caveats: There was a suggestion from the authors that each seasonal influenza vaccination recruits few new T cells.

With 2 bases removed from V and 11 bases from J, the gap between germline ends came to 14 bases. Germline V gives CDR1 WSHSY, CDR2 SAAADI. This CDR3 region has 13 residues. TCRdb redid the calling of the RT-PCR reads with MiXCR, one entry per CDR3 protein. The table lists approximately 680,000 distinct CDR3 sequences, approximately 15% of them singletons. Comment on this clonotype: What it recognizes is unknown.

The receptor's source is a middle-aged man who received an inactivated influenza vaccine. The sample here was PBMCs from blood, taken roughly 13 days after vaccination. The chain joins TRBV10-2 to TRBJ2-3, with a possible D match to TRBD1 (6 bases). CDR3 sequence: CASSERSDSRQYF. The CDR3 DNA sequence: TGCGCCAGCAGTGAGAGGTCGGACAGTCGGCAGTATTTT.